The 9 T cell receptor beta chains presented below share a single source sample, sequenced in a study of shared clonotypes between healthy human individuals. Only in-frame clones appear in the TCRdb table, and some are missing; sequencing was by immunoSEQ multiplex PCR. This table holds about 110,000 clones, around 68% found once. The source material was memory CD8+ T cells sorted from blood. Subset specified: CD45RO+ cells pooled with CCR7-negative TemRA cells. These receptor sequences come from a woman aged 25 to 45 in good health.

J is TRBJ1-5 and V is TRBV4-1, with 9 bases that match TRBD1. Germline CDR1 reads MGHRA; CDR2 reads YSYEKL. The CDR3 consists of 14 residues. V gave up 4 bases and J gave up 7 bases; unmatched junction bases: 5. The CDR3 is CASSLTGGGQPQHF. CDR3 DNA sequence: TGCGCCAGCAGCCTTACAGGGGGCGGCCAGCCCCAGCATTTT.

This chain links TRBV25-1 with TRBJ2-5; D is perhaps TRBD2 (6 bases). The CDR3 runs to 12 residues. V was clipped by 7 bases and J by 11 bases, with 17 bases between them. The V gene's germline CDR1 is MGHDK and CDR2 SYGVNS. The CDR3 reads CASNSVGGEQYF. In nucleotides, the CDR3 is TGTGCCAGCAATTCGGTGGGAGGAGAGCAGTACTTC.

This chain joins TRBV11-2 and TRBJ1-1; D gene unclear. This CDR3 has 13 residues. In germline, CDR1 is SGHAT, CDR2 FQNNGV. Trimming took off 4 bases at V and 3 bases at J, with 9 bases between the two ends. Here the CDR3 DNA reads TGTGCCAGCAGCTACTGGGAGGACACTGAAGCTTTCTTT. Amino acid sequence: CASSYWEDTEAFF.

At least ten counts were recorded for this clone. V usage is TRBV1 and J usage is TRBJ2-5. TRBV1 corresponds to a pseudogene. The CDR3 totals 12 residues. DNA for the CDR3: TGCACCAGCAGGCTTTACCAAGAGACCCAGTACTTC. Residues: CTSRLYQETQYF.

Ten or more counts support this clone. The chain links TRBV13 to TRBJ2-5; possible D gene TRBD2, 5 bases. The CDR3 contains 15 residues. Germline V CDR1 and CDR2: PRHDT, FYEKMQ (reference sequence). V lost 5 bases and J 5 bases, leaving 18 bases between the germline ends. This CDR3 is CASSPTGQSGETQYF. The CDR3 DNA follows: TGTGCCAGCAGCCCCACTGGCCAAAGCGGTGAGACCCAGTACTTC.

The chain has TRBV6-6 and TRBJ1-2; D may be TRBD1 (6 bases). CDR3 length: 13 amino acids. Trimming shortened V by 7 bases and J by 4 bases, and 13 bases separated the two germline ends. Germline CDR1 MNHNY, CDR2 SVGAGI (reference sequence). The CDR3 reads CASNSRGIYGYTF. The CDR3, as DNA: TGTGCCAGCAATTCGAGGGGGATCTATGGCTACACCTTC.

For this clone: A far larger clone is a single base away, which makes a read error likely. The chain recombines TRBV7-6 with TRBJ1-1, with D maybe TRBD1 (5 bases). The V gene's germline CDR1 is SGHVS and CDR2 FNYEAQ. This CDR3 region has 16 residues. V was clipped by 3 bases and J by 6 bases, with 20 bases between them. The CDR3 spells CASSFVLGEGIAEAFF. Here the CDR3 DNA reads TGTGCCAGCAGCTTCGTCCTGGGGGAGGGCATCGCTGAAGCTTTCTTT.

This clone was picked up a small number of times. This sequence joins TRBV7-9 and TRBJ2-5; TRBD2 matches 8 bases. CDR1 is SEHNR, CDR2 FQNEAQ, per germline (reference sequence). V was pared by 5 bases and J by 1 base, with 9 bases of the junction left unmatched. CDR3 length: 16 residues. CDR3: CASSTREGVGQETQYF. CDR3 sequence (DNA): TGTGCCAGCAGCACCCGGGAGGGTGTGGGCCAAGAGACCCAGTACTTC.

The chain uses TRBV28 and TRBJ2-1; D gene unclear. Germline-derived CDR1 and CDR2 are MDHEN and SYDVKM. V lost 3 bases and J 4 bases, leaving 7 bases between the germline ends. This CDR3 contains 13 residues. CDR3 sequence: CASSFRKYNEQFF. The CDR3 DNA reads TGTGCCAGCAGTTTCCGAAAGTACAATGAGCAGTTCTTC. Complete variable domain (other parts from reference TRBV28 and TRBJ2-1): DVKVTQSSRYLVKRTGEKVFLECVQDMDHENMFWYRQDPGLGLRLIYFSYDVKMKEKGDIPEGYSVSREKKERFSLILESASTNQTSMYLCASSFRKYNEQFFGPGTRLTVL.